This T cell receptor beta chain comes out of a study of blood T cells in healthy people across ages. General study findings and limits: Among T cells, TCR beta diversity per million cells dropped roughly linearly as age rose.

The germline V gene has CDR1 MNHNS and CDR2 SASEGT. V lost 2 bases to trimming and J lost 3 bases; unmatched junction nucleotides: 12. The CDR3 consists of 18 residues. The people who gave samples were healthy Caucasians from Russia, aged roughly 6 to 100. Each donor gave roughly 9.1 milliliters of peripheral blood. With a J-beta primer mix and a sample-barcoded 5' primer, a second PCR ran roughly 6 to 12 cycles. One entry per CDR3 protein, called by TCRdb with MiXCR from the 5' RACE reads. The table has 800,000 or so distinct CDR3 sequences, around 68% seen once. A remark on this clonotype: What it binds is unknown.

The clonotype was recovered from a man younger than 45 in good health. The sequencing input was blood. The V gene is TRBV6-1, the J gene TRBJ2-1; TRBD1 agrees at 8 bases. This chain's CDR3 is CASSEQGARSRNYNEQFF. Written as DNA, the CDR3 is TGTGCCAGCAGTGAACAGGGGGCGAGGTCTAGGAACTACAATGAGCAGTTCTTC.